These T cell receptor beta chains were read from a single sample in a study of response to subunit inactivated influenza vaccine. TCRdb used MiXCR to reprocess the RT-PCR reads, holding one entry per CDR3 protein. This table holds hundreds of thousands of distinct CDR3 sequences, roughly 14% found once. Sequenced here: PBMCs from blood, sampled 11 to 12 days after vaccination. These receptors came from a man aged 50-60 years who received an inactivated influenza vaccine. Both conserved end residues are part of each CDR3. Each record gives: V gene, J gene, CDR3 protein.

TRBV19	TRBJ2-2	CASSIGQPGELFF
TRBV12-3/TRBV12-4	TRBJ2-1	CASSPSAARTEQFF
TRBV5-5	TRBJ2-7	CASSFDYNSYEQYF
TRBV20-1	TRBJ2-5	CSAVPGTSGETQYF
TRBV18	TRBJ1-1	CASSYRAEAEAFF
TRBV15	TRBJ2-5	CATSREHYGETQYF
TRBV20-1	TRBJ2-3	CSARGLAGVWDTQYF
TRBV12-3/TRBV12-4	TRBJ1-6	CASSQGFGSPLHF
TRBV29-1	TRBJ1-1	CSVPGGRAVNTEAFF
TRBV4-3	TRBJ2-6	CASSKLAGGVSSGANVLTF
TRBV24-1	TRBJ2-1	CATSDTGLGQFF
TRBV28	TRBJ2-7	CASSFWTGTGGTREQYF
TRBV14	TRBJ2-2	CASSQVGGRAHTGELFF
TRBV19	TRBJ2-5	CATNPGGRIQETQYF
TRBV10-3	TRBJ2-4	CAISETRTGDIQYF
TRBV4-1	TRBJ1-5	CASSQGYGQPQHF
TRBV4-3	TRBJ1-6	CASSQDHQQGNNSPLHF
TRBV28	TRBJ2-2	CASSFLAWAGRTGELFF
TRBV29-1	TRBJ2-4	CSVVWLAGGGLAKNIQYF
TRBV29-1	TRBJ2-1	CSAYRGAGNEQFF
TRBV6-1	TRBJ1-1	CASTRTGGITEAFF
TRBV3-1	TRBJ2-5	CASSQGTSKETQYF
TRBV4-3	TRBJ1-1	CASSQDPGTDTEAFF
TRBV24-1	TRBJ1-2	CATSDTSDESNYGYTF
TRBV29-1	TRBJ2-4	CSVTGASIGAKNIQYF
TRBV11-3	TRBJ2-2	CASSLQGQSFPGELFF
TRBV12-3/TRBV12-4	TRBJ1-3	CASSLDGRNTIYF
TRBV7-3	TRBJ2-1	CASSLKSGSYNEQFF
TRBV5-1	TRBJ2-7	CASSLAIANYEQYF
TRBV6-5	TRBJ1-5	CASSYRKPGGSNQPQHF
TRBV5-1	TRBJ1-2	CASSRTGIKNYGYTF
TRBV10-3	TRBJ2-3	CAIGSPKLAGYTDTQYF
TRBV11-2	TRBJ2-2	CASSSGLAGGHFSGELFF
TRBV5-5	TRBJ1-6	CASSLGRGGSPLHF
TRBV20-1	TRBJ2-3	CSAGAGTSGSTDTQYF
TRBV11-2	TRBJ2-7	CASSFSFSKVQSYEQYF
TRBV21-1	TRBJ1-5	CASSKLRDSRIQPQHF
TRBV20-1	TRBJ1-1	CSASSPTNTEAFF
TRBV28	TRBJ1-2	CASSTPGPEAHGYTF
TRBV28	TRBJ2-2	CASSLGAGAWVPTGELFF
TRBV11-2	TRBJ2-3	CASSFGTSNADTQYF
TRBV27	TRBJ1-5	CASSFGVQQPQHF
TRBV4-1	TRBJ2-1	CASSRPGQEDYNEQFF
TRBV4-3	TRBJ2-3	CASSQDQTSGRDASTDTQYF
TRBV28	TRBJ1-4	CASSFGVMDILALATNEKLFF
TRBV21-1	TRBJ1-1	CAQYLQGLNTEAFF
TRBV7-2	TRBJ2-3	CASSLRPGSTDTQYF
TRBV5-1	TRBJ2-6	CASSLLAGVSSGANVLTF
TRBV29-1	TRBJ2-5	CSVQPVTKETQYF
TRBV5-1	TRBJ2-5	CASSGGFGETQYF